This T cell receptor beta chain was recovered during a study of a mutant IDH1 vaccine in newly diagnosed glioma. Assay used: immunoSEQ multiplex PCR; TCRdb lists only in-frame clones, some missing. The table shows some 28,000 clones, with around 84% occurring only once. This clone was counted once. Its antigen remains unidentified. Deletions cut 7 bases from V and 8 bases from J, with 14 bases between. The CDR3 is made up of 12 amino acids. Germline lookup yields CDR1 SEHNR and CDR2 FQNEAQ (reference sequence). Sample time point: week 23, last vaccination. What each vaccine dose contained was 300 ug of mutant IDH1 20-mer peptide, accompanied by topical imiquimod.

The receptor was derived from a woman younger than 45 with glioma. The rearrangement links TRBV7-9 to TRBJ1-1; possible D gene TRBD1, 6 bases. Source: PBMCs, taken from a glioma patient whose treatment included an IDH1 peptide vaccine. The CDR3, as DNA: TGTGCCAGCACCCAGGGGCAGGGCGAAGCTTTCTTT. It yields the protein CASTQGQGEAFF.